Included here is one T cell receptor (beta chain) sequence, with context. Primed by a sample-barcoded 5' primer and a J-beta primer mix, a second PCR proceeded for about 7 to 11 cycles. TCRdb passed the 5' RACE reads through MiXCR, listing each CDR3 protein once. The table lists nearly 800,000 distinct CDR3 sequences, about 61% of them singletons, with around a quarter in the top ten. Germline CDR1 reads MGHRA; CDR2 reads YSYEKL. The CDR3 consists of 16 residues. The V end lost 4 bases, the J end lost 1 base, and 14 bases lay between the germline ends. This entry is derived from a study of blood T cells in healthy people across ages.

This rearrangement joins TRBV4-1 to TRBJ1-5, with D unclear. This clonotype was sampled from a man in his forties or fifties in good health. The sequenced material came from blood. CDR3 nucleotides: TGCGCCAGCAGCCCCTTCTCTGGTGGAAGCAATCAGCCCCAGCATTTT. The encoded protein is CASSPFSGGSNQPQHF.